This T cell receptor (beta chain) appears in the sequencing data of a study of T cells in tuberculosis. Sorting used thawed, overnight-rested PBMC stained with anti-CD3, a viability dye and GMM-loaded CD1B tetramer. CD1B tetramers were loaded with Rhodococcus equi-derived C32 glucose monomycolate. This clone was counted only a few times. The protocol was immunoSEQ multiplex PCR, while the TCRdb copy is restricted to in-frame clones and leaves out a portion. The table lists about 58,000 clones, roughly 88% of them singletons. The V gene's germline CDR1 is MNHEY and CDR2 SMNVEV (reference sequence). The V end was cut by 3 bases, the J end by 15 bases, with 17 bases between. This CDR3 has 13 amino acids.

This chain joins TRBV27 and TRBJ1-4, with D unclear. Sequenced sample: CD1b-GMM tetramer-negative cells sorted from PBMCs. This TCR was recovered from an adult woman with latent tuberculosis. The CDR3 loop is CASSLGSGRRVFF. Here the CDR3 DNA reads TGTGCCAGCAGTTTGGGAAGCGGCAGGAGGGTGTTTTTT.